The 23 T cell receptor beta chains reported below all come from one sample, sequenced in a study of neurological immune-mediated disorders. One entry per CDR3 protein, called by TCRdb with MiXCR from the 5' RACE reads. The sample shows tens of thousands of distinct CDR3 sequences, roughly 14% of them seen only once. The specimen sequenced was PBMCs. These receptors were taken from a woman aged 50 to 65 in good health.

This clonotype has ten or more counts. The chain uses TRBV7-2 and TRBJ2-5; no firm D call. Trimming cost V 3 bases and J 4 bases, with 12 bases left between them. This CDR3 has 14 residues. Germline V lookup: CDR1 SGHTA, CDR2 FQGNSA. CDR3 nucleotide sequence: TGTGCCAGCAGCTTCCTTGGGCAGGTAGAGACCCAGTACTTC. As protein: CASSFLGQVETQYF.

As regards this clonotype: A much larger clone sits a single nucleotide away, making a read error possible. The chain is built from TRBV7-2 and TRBJ2-5; D possibly uses TRBD1 or TRBD2 (5 bases each). This CDR3 is built from 12 residues. Germline V gives CDR1 SGHTA, CDR2 FQGNSA. CDR3 nucleotides: TGTGCCGGCAGCACCGGGACCGCTATGCAGTACTTC. This sequence encodes CAGSTGTAMQYF.

This clonotype was counted many times. This chain joins TRBV29-1 and TRBJ1-1, with TRBD1 as a possible D gene (5 bases). Trimming shortened V by 6 bases and J by 7 bases, and 24 bases separated the two germline ends. CDR1 and CDR2 (germline): SQVTM, ANQGSEA. This CDR3 is 15 amino acids long. This chain's CDR3 is CSVHVEGMRGNEAFF. The CDR3 DNA follows: TGCAGCGTGCACGTGGAAGGGATGAGGGGTAATGAAGCTTTCTTT.

This clonotype was seen ten or more times. This sequence joins TRBV5-1 and TRBJ2-5; TRBD2 agrees at 12 bases. V dropped 4 bases and J dropped 3; count of bases not matched to a gene: 7. Germline-derived CDR1 and CDR2 are SGHRS and YFSETQ. The CDR3 length is 16 residues. The DNA for the CDR3 is TGCGCCAGCAGCCCCCTAGCGGGAGGGCCCGAAGAGACCCAGTACTTC. Protein sequence: CASSPLAGGPEETQYF.

This clonotype was observed at least ten times. J is TRBJ1-4 and V is TRBV7-2; 7 bases fit TRBD1. This CDR3 comprises 14 residues. V was pared by 8 bases and J by 5 bases, with 8 bases of the junction left unmatched. Germline lookup yields CDR1 SGHTA and CDR2 FQGNSA. In DNA form, the CDR3 reads TGTGCCAGCGGACAGACAGGGTTGAATGAAAAACTGTTTTTT. This encodes CASGQTGLNEKLFF.

This clonotype came up a few times. The gene calls are TRBV5-1 and TRBJ2-1; D unresolved. Deletions cut 4 bases from V and 6 bases from J, with 8 bases between. This CDR3 has 12 amino acids. Germline V CDR1 and CDR2: SGHRS, YFSETQ. The CDR3 spells CASSENFNEQFF. The CDR3, as DNA: TGCGCCAGCAGCGAGAATTTCAATGAGCAGTTCTTC.

This clonotype appeared many times. J is TRBJ2-2 and V is TRBV5-1, with D uncertain. CDR1 is SGHRS and CDR2 is YFSETQ in the germline V gene. The CDR3 contains 13 residues. The V end lost 4 bases, the J end lost 4 bases, and 8 bases lay between the germline ends. This CDR3 is CASSQLFTGELFF. In DNA form, the CDR3 reads TGCGCCAGCAGCCAACTATTCACCGGGGAGCTGTTTTTT.

This clonotype was seen at least ten times. The chain combines TRBV5-1 with TRBJ2-7; 10 nucleotides line up with TRBD2. After removal of 4 bases from V and 6 bases from J, the junction contained 7 bases not matched to a gene. The CDR3 consists of 14 residues. Germline values: CDR1 SGHRS, CDR2 YFSETQ. The DNA of the CDR3 is TGCGCCAGCAGCGTGGCTAGCGGGAGTCGCGAGCAGTACTTC. This translates into CASSVASGSREQYF.

The table lists this clonotype with many counts. CDR3 bases: TGTGCCAGCAGCCAGACAGGGCTGAGATCACCCCTCCACTTT. Residues: CASSQTGLRSPLHF. V gene TRBV7-2 combines with J gene TRBJ1-6, with TRBD1 identical over 7 bases. V trimming: 5 bases; J trimming: 10 bases; junction bases outside the gene matches: 8. Germline V CDR1 and CDR2: SGHTA, FQGNSA. There are 14 residues in the CDR3.

This clonotype was observed a handful of times. V is TRBV7-2 and J is TRBJ2-3; 9 bases align to TRBD2. Per germline, CDR1 SGHTA and CDR2 FQGNSA. V shed 5 bases, J shed 4 bases, and the junction held 7 bases outside the gene matches. The CDR3 totals 15 residues. The CDR3 DNA follows: TGTGCCAGCAGCATTAGCGGGGGCGTGGCAGATACGCAGTATTTT. The encoded protein is CASSISGGVADTQYF. Using reference TRBV7-2 and TRBJ2-3 for the parts outside the CDR3, the full variable domain is GAGVSQSPSNKVTEKGKDVELRCDPISGHTALYWYRQSLGQGLEFLIYFQGNSAPDKSGLPSDRFSAERTGGSVSTLTIQRTQQEDSAVYLCASSISGGVADTQYFGPGTRLTVL.

This clonotype was counted at least ten times. V is TRBV5-1 and J is TRBJ2-1, with unresolved D. Germline CDR1 reads SGHRS; CDR2 reads YFSETQ. The germline V and J ends were trimmed by 4 bases and 3 bases, with 8 bases remaining between them. The CDR3 sequence is 13 residues long. CDR3 residues: CASSQSSYNEQFF. For the CDR3, the DNA is TGCGCCAGCAGCCAGTCCAGCTACAATGAGCAGTTCTTC.

This clonotype has at least ten counts. This chain connects TRBV4-2 to TRBJ1-3, with unresolved D. Between the trimmed V and J ends, which lost 0 bases and 2 bases, there was a span of 8 bases. The CDR3 has 15 amino acids. The germline V gene has CDR1 LGHNA and CDR2 YNFKEQ. CDR3: CASSQDPTTGNTIYF. The CDR3 DNA reads as TGTGCCAGCAGCCAAGATCCCACGACTGGAAACACCATATATTTT.

This clonotype was seen ten or more times. J is TRBJ2-1 and V is TRBV20-1; TRBD2 matches at 15 bases. J was trimmed by 5 bases and V by 1 base; bases with no gene match: 3. The CDR3 is made up of 16 amino acids. Germline V gene lookup returns CDR1 DFQATT and CDR2 SNEGSKA (reference sequence). The CDR3 nucleotides are TGCAGTGCTAGAGCCTGGACTAGCGGGGGGGACAATGAGCAGTTCTTC. It yields the protein CSARAWTSGGDNEQFF.

This clonotype was counted at least ten times. V gene TRBV12-3 or TRBV12-4 combines with J gene TRBJ2-1, with a tentative D call TRBD1 (6 bases). With 7 bases removed from V and 2 bases from J, the gap between germline ends came to 12 bases. The CDR3 is 14 residues long. Here the CDR3 reads CASTSRTAYNEQFF. The CDR3 DNA is TGTGCCAGCACCTCGAGGACAGCCTACAATGAGCAGTTCTTC.

This clonotype has at least ten counts. CDR3 residues: CATSGTGVTYNEQFF. CDR3 nucleotide sequence: TGTGCCACCAGCGGGACAGGGGTTACCTACAATGAGCAGTTCTTC. The rearrangement links TRBV24-1 to TRBJ2-1, with 10 bases matching TRBD1. J lost 2 bases, V lost 7 bases, and 4 bases had no gene match. The germline V gene encodes CDR1 KGHDR and CDR2 SFDVKD. The CDR3 is 15 residues long.

There are many counts of this clonotype. V is TRBV7-9 and J is TRBJ1-1; D call uncertain. V was clipped by 2 bases and J by 6 bases, with 13 bases between them. CDR3 length: 14 residues. CDR1 is SEHNR and CDR2 is FQNEAQ in the germline V gene (reference sequence). The CDR3, as DNA: TGTGCCAGCAGCTTACTTATACAGTTCTCTGAAGCTTTCTTT. Its translation is CASSLLIQFSEAFF. The whole variable domain, remainder taken from reference TRBV7-9 and TRBJ1-1, is DTGVSQNPRHKITKRGQNVTFRCDPISEHNRLYWYRQTLGQGPEFLTYFQNEAQLEKSRLLSDRFSAERPKGSFSTLEIQRTEQGDSAMYLCASSLLIQFSEAFFGQGTRLTVV.

Regarding this clonotype: A much bigger clone sits one base away, suggesting this may be a read error. The J gene is TRBJ1-6, the V gene TRBV11-2; D is unclear. There are 14 residues in the CDR3. Germline V CDR1 and CDR2: SGHAT, FQNNGV. Between the trimmed V and J ends, which lost 3 bases and 9 bases, there was a span of 12 bases. CDR3 coding DNA: TGTGCCAGCAGCTTCGTCGGGGTCGTTTCACCCCTCCACTTT. Translation gives CASSFVGVVSPLHF. Full variable domain (missing parts from reference TRBV11-2 and TRBJ1-6): EAGVAQSPRYKIIEKRQSVAFWCNPISGHATLYWYQQILGQGPKLLIQFQNNGVVDDSQLPKDRFSAERLKGVDSTLKIQPAKLEDSAVYLCASSFVGVVSPLHFGNGTRLTVT.

The V call is TRBV5-1, the J call TRBJ1-1, with no clear D. CDR1 is SGHRS, CDR2 YFSETQ, per germline. Trimming shortened V by 6 bases and J by 6 bases, and 21 bases separated the two germline ends. This CDR3 contains 15 residues. CDR3 amino acids: CASTPGGTGLAEAFF. CDR3 bases: TGCGCCAGCACCCCGGGAGGAACGGGGTTGGCTGAAGCTTTCTTT.

This clonotype appeared once. Being one base from a much bigger clone, this may be a read error. This chain joins TRBV18 and TRBJ2-1, with D uncertain. This CDR3 has 13 residues. Germline CDR1 reads KGHSH; CDR2 reads LQKENI. CDR3 protein: CVSSPVSSNEQFF. The DNA of the CDR3 is TGTGTCAGCTCACCAGTGTCCAGCAATGAGCAGTTCTTC.

Comments on this clonotype: Its ends do not fully match the called genes, so a read error is possible. The rearrangement links TRBV4-2 to TRBJ1-2, with D possibly TRBD1 on 6 matching bases. Germline lookup yields CDR1 LGHNA and CDR2 YNFKEQ. The CDR3 sequence is 14 residues long. CDR3 bases: TGTGCCAGCAGCCACGCGACAGGTAACTTTGGCTACACCTTC. The encoded protein is CASSHATGNFGYTF.

CDR3 region: CASSYYFPERYEQYF. As DNA, the CDR3 is TGTGCCAGCAGTTACTACTTCCCCGAGAGATACGAGCAGTACTTC. J is TRBJ2-7 and V is TRBV6-2 or TRBV6-3; no definite D call. Germline CDR1 reads MNHEY; CDR2 reads SVGEGT. The CDR3 loop spans 15 amino acids. Between the trimmed V and J ends, which lost 1 base and 4 bases, there was a span of 14 bases.

This clonotype was observed at least ten times. Written as DNA, the CDR3 is TGTGCCAGCAGCTTTTGGGGTAGCCTCTATGGCTACACCTTC. It is translated as CASSFWGSLYGYTF. The rearrangement links TRBV7-2 to TRBJ1-2; D gene uncertain. This CDR3 is 14 amino acids long. CDR1 is SGHTA and CDR2 is FQGNSA in the germline V gene. V was pared by 3 bases and J by 4 bases, with 12 bases between.

This clonotype was observed at least ten times. The rearrangement links TRBV5-1 to TRBJ1-1; 8 nucleotides align to TRBD1. The length of the CDR3 is 17 residues. The J segment lost 4 bases and the V segment lost 2 bases, leaving 13 bases of the junction unmatched. CDR1 is SGHRS and CDR2 is YFSETQ in the germline V gene. The CDR3 DNA is TGCGCCAGCAGCTTCGATCCAGGGGGCATTCGTATCACTGAAGCTTTCTTT. Translated: CASSFDPGGIRITEAFF.